The entry that follows covers one T cell receptor beta chain sequence. The antigen is undetermined. The V and J ends lost 1 base and 5 bases respectively, with 11 bases between them. Germline assignment: CDR1 SEHNR and CDR2 FQNEAQ (reference sequence). The length of the CDR3 is 14 residues. The sample originates from a study of OX40 agonist ivuxolimab in advanced cancers. Overall study: An agonistic anti-OX40 (CD134) antibody, ivuxolimab, was used to treat the patients. Study conclusions and caveats: Among T cells, CD8+ cells averaged more expanded clones than CD4+ cells. Both CD4+ and CD8+ T cell populations in blood had undergone clonal expansion by week 6 at 0.1 to 3.0 mg/kg.

The table came from immunoSEQ multiplex PCR; TCRdb's copy has only in-frame clones and leaves some out. In the table there are about 63,000 clones, 77% of which are singletons. The receptor comes from an adult with an advanced solid tumor such as melanoma, head and neck, liver or kidney cancer. The rearrangement links TRBV7-9 to TRBJ1-1; a weak D match, TRBD1 (5 bases). This specimen consisted of CD4+ or CD8+ T cells sorted from blood, obtained in a trial of the OX40 agonist ivuxolimab. The CDR3 bases are TGTGCCAGCAGCTTAGGAGGAGGGGATACTGAAGCTTTCTTT. It translates to CASSLGGGDTEAFF.